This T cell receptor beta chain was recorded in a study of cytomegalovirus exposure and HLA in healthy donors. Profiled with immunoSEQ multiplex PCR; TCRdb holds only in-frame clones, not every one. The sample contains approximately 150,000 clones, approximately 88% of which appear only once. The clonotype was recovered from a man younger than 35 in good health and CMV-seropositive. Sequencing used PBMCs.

CDR3 amino acids: CASSATGSNTEAFF. CDR3 DNA: TGTGCCAGCAGCGCAACAGGGTCGAACACTGAAGCTTTCTTT. V usage is TRBV9 and J usage is TRBJ1-1, with TRBD1 as a possible D gene (6 bases). V lost 3 bases, J lost 1 base, and 10 bases lay in between. Per the germline V gene, CDR1 is SGDLS and CDR2 is YYNGEE. CDR3 length equals 14 residues. Full variable domain (rest looked up from reference TRBV9 and TRBJ1-1): DSGVTQTPKHLITATGQRVTLRCSPRSGDLSVYWYQQSLDQGLQFLIQYYNGEERAKGNILERFSAQQFPDLHSELNLSSLELGDSALYFCASSATGSNTEAFFGQGTRLTVV.